The sequence of this TCR beta chain was determined in a study of chemoradiotherapy in HPV16-positive cancers. The protocol was immunoSEQ multiplex PCR, while the TCRdb copy is restricted to in-frame clones and leaves out a portion. The sample has some 5,600 clones, approximately 79% seen once. With V trimmed by 1 base and J by 3 bases, 3 bases remained unmatched. The CDR3 loop spans 15 amino acids. Per germline, CDR1 LNHDA and CDR2 SQIVND (reference sequence). This chain connects TRBV19 to TRBJ2-7; TRBD1 aligns across 10 bases. The sequences come from tumor tissue, collected from a patient who underwent chemoradiotherapy. The receptor's source is a human donor with HPV-associated anogenital cancer. The CDR3 DNA reads TGTGCCAGTAGTATAGCCCGGGACAGGGGCTACGAGCAGTACTTC. The encoded protein is CASSIARDRGYEQYF.